This TCR beta chain was profiled in a study of long-term antiretroviral therapy in people with HIV. Findings and limits, study-wide: The study collected no data on ART adherence, viral resistance or therapy changes. Relative to transplant donor controls, diversity remained lower despite increasing after ART.

The immunoSEQ assay was v3.0, run at survey level. Only in-frame clones appear in the TCRdb table, and some are missing; sequencing was by immunoSEQ multiplex PCR. The table lists about 17,000 clones, 85% to 95% of them singletons. The CDR3 extends over 13 amino acids. V shed 4 bases and J shed 7 bases, with 11 bases lying between them. Germline CDR1 is MNHNS and CDR2 is SASEGT. As to this clone: What it binds is not known.

V gene TRBV6-1 combines with J gene TRBJ1-5, with D tentatively TRBD1 (6 bases). The source of this sequence is a man aged 30 to 45 with HIV. The sample was unsorted PBMCs, taken approximately 11 years after starting antiretroviral therapy. CDR3 nucleotide sequence: TGTGCCAGCAGTGTGGGGGCCGAGCAGCCCCAGCATTTT. This sequence encodes CASSVGAEQPQHF.